These T cell receptor beta chains were read from a single sample in a study of CD8 T cells in ankylosing spondylitis. Via MiXCR, TCRdb re-called the 5' RACE reads, giving one row per CDR3 protein. The sample has about 160,000 distinct CDR3 sequences; around a tenth are singletons. Sequenced material: blood, either unsorted or a sorted T cell fraction (not recorded which). These receptor sequences come from a female donor with ankylosing spondylitis or in good health (not recorded which). CDR3s include the opening cysteine and the closing phenylalanine or tryptophan. D genes are given only for firm matches. Size is stated for part of the rows, as once, few or many counts, or as a class when the clone is expanded.

j_call,clone_size,v_call,d_call,cdr3_aa,cdr3_nt
TRBJ2-2,.,TRBV12-3/TRBV12-4,.,CASSFGGGELFF,TGTGCCAGCAGTTTCGGAGGGGGGGAGCTGTTTTTT
TRBJ2-1,.,TRBV5-6,TRBD2,CAMGPGLAGFEQFF,TGTGCCATGGGCCCCGGACTAGCCGGGTTTGAGCAGTTCTTC
TRBJ2-7,many,TRBV6-2/TRBV6-3,.,CASRLTVDRPYEQYF,TGTGCCAGCAGGCTCACCGTGGACAGACCCTACGAGCAGTACTTC
TRBJ2-6,few,TRBV6-2/TRBV6-3,.,CASSKGAGSGANVLTF,TGTGCCAGCAGTAAAGGGGCCGGCTCTGGGGCCAACGTCCTGACTTTC
TRBJ1-2,.,TRBV12-5,.,CASSDTSNYGYTF,TGTGCTAGTTCGGACACCTCGAACTATGGCTACACCTTC
TRBJ1-3,few,TRBV29-1,TRBD1,CSVLTGDRNTIYF,TGCAGCGTCCTCACAGGGGATAGAAACACCATATATTTT
TRBJ2-1,.,TRBV16,.,CASSQYEQNEQFF,TGTGCCAGCAGCCAATATGAGCAAAATGAGCAGTTCTTC
TRBJ1-1,.,TRBV10-3,.,CASVGGRTEAFF,TGTGCCTCAGTTGGAGGCAGGACTGAAGCTTTCTTT
TRBJ2-1,.,TRBV5-5,TRBD2,CASQASGRGEQFF,TGTGCCAGTCAGGCCAGCGGGAGGGGGGAGCAGTTCTTC
TRBJ2-3,few,TRBV15,.,CATSRGEGATDTQYF,TGTGCCACCAGCAGAGGAGAAGGCGCCACAGATACGCAGTATTTT
TRBJ1-1,.,TRBV12-3/TRBV12-4,.,CASSLTGQTNTEAFF,TGTGCCAGCAGTTTGACAGGCCAGACGAACACTGAAGCTTTCTTT